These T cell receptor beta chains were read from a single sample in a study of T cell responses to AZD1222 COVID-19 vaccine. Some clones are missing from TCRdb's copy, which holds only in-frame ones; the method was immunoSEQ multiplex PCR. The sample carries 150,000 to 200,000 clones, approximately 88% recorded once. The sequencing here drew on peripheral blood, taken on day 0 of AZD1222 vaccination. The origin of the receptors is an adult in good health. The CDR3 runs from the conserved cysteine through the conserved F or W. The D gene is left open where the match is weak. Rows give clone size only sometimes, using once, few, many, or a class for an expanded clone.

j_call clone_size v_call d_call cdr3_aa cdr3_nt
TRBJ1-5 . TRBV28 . CALGSGNQPQHF TGTGCCCTGGGGTCAGGCAATCAGCCCCAGCATTTT
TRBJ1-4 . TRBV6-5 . CASREGRRGVNF TGTGCCAGCAGGGAGGGTAGGAGGGGAGTAAATTTT
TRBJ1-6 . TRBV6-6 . CASSPSDSRSPLHF TGTGCCAGCAGTCCATCGGACAGCCGGTCACCCCTCCACTTT
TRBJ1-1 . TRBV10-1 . CARPPVMGSTEAFF TGCGCCCGCCCGCCGGTAATGGGGTCCACTGAAGCTTTCTTT
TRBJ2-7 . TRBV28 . CASSLGVYEQYF TGTGCCAGCAGTCTGGGTGTCTACGAGCAGTACTTC
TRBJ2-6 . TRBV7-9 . CASSSLGGNGANVLTF TGTGCCAGCAGCTCCCTCGGGGGTAACGGGGCCAACGTCCTGACTTTC
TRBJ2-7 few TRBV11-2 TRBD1 CASSPGTGAYEQYF TGTGCCAGCAGCCCCGGGACAGGGGCTTACGAGCAGTACTTC
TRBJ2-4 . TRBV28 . CASSTDRLGRLGYF TGTGCCAGCAGTACCGACAGGTTAGGTCGTCTAGGGTACTTC
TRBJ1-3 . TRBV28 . CASSLTPRAGGNTIYF TGTGCCAGCAGTTTAACCCCCAGGGCAGGAGGAAACACCATATATTTT
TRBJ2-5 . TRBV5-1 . CASSLSLAVQETQYF TGCGCCAGCAGCTTGTCCCTAGCAGTGCAAGAGACCCAGTACTTC
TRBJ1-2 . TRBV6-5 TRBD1 CASTRTGGNYGYTF TGTGCCAGCACCCGGACAGGGGGTAACTATGGCTACACCTTC
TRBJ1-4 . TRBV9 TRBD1 CASSTTGGGEKLFF TGTGCCAGCAGCACCACAGGGGGGGGTGAAAAACTGTTTTTT
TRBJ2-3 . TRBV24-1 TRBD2 CATSDYAREGRADTQYF TGTGCCACCAGTGATTATGCCCGGGAGGGCCGCGCAGATACGCAGTATTTT
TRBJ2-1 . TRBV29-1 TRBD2 CSVDGLAGAVGNEQFF TGCAGCGTTGATGGACTAGCGGGAGCTGTTGGGAATGAGCAGTTCTTC
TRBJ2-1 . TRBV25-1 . CASSAPSESSYNEQFF TGTGCCAGCAGTGCGCCTAGCGAAAGCTCCTACAATGAGCAGTTCTTC
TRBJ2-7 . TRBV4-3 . CASSQDTNLYEQYF TGCGCCAGCAGCCAAGATACCAACCTATACGAGCAGTACTTC
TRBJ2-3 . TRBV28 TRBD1 CASRPGGQGSDTQYF TGTGCCAGCAGGCCAGGGGGACAGGGTTCTGATACGCAGTATTTT
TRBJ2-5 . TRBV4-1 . CASSPWGGGETQYF TGCGCCAGCAGCCCCTGGGGAGGGGGAGAGACCCAGTACTTC
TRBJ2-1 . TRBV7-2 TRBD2 CASSQLGLAGGNSTNEQFF TGTGCCAGCAGCCAGCTGGGACTAGCGGGAGGGAATTCTACGAATGAGCAGTTCTTC
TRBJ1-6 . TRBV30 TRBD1 CAWIQTGPSYNSPLHF TGTGCCTGGATCCAGACAGGGCCCTCCTATAATTCACCCCTCCACTTT
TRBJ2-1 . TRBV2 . CASSGDIRVQFF TGTGCCAGCAGCGGAGACATCAGGGTTCAGTTCTTC
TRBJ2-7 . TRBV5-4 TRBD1 CASSRGQGVSYEQYF TGTGCCAGCAGCCGCGGACAGGGGGTAAGCTACGAGCAGTACTTC
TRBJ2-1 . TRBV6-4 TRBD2 CASTSSAGTSGSEQFF TGTGCCAGCACCAGTTCTGCCGGGACTAGCGGGAGTGAGCAGTTCTTC
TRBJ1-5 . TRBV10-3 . CAIGYDNQPQHF TGTGCCATCGGGTACGACAATCAGCCCCAGCATTTT
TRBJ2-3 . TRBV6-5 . CASSYVGTDTQYF TGTGCCAGCAGTTACGTGGGCACAGATACGCAGTATTTT
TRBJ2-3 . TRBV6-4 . CASSDSPLSGVSRTDTQYF TGTGCCAGCAGTGACTCTCCTCTCTCAGGGGTATCCCGCACAGATACGCAGTATTTT
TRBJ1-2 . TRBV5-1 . CASSLESGGNYGYTF TGCGCCAGCAGCTTGGAGTCAGGAGGTAACTATGGCTACACCTTC
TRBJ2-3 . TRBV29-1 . CSVDGQRTDTQYF TGCAGCGTCGATGGACAGCGCACAGATACGCAGTATTTT
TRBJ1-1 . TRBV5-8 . CASSLISRLRDNTEAFF TGTGCCAGCAGCTTGATTTCACGTCTTCGGGATAACACTGAAGCTTTCTTT
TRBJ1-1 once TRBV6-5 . CASSRVRNTEAFF TGTGCCAGCAGCAGGGTTAGGAACACTGAAGCTTTCTTT
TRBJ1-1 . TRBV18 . CASSPIWGTEAFF TGTGCCAGCTCACCAATTTGGGGCACTGAAGCTTTCTTT
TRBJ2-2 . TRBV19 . CASQQGSGTGELFF TGTGCCAGCCAACAGGGAAGTGGCACCGGGGAGCTGTTTTTT
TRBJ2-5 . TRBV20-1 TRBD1 CSASTGQGHETQYF TGCAGTGCTAGTACAGGACAGGGGCACGAGACCCAGTACTTC
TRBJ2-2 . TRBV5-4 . CATFGGRELFF TGTGCCACATTCGGTGGAAGGGAGCTGTTTTTT
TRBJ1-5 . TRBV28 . CASIIGGGASYSNQPQHF TGTGCCAGCATCATCGGGGGAGGGGCTTCCTATAGCAATCAGCCCCAGCATTTT
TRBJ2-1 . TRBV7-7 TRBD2 CARLAGDRSSYNEQFF TGTGCCAGGTTAGCGGGGGATCGAAGCTCCTACAATGAGCAGTTCTTC
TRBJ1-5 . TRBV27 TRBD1 CASRLRGGNQPQHF TGTGCCAGCCGTCTCAGGGGGGGGAATCAGCCCCAGCATTTT
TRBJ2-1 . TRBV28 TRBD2 CASSFNSGRTYNEQFF TGTGCCAGCAGTTTTAATAGCGGGAGAACCTACAATGAGCAGTTCTTC
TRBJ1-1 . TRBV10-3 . CAISETQVNTEAFF TGTGCCATCAGTGAAACACAGGTGAACACTGAAGCTTTCTTT
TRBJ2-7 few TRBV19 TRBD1 CASSRGQLYEQYF TGTGCCAGTAGTCGGGGACAGCTTTACGAGCAGTACTTC
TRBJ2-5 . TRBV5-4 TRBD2 CASSLSASGTQETQYF TGTGCCAGCAGCTTGTCGGCTAGCGGGACTCAAGAGACCCAGTACTTC
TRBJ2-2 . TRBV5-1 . CASSPGLEGGELFF TGCGCCAGCAGCCCGGGGCTAGAGGGCGGGGAGCTGTTTTTT